This entry describes one T cell receptor beta chain. This sample was taken from a study of patients with pleural tuberculosis. TCRdb passed the reads through MiXCR, listing each CDR3 protein once. The sample yields 45,000 to 60,000 distinct CDR3 sequences, approximately 7.5% seen once. The V gene's germline CDR1 is KGHSH and CDR2 LQKENI. Trimming removed 5 bases from V and 4 bases from J, with 12 bases in between. This CDR3 region has 14 residues. The clonotype originates from a human donor with pleural tuberculosis. V gene TRBV18 combines with J gene TRBJ2-1; D possibly corresponds to TRBD2 (6 bases). The CDR3 nucleotides are TGTGCCAGCTCATCGGGACTGAGGTACAATGAGCAGTTCTTC. This codes for CASSSGLRYNEQFF.